This T cell receptor (beta chain) was profiled in a study of immune evolution from preneoplasia to lung adenocarcinoma. Background on the study: HLA loss of heterozygosity: over 5.5% AIS, less than 18% MIA, more than 25% ADC, none AAH.

Germline lookup yields CDR1 SGHDT and CDR2 YYEEEE. Trimming removed 2 bases from V and 5 bases from J; junction bases left unmatched: 6. This CDR3 has 15 amino acids. Regarding this clone: The antigen remains unidentified.

Whole-study results and caveats: Top clone share appeared to fall from AAH through AIS, MIA, adenocarcinoma. Clonality was highest in normal lung, lower in later-stage lesions apparently.

Histologic diagnosis was independently verified by two lung pathologists. The protocol was immunoSEQ multiplex PCR, while the TCRdb copy is restricted to in-frame clones and leaves out a portion. The table shows 5,500 to 7,500 clones, with over 75% occurring only once. Sequences were obtained from FFPE minimally invasive lung adenocarcinoma tissue. The origin of this receptor is a person aged 55-80 years with lung adenocarcinoma. The chain uses TRBV5-6 and TRBJ2-1, with 8 bases that match TRBD2. The CDR3 coding sequence is TGTGCCAGCAGCTTTCCGGGAGGGCCCCACAATGAGCAGTTCTTC. It is translated as CASSFPGGPHNEQFF.